This T cell receptor beta chain was retrieved from a study of T cell responses to AZD1222 COVID-19 vaccine. The length of the CDR3 is 12 residues. The V end lost 5 bases, the J end lost 1 base, and 5 bases lay between the germline ends. Per germline, CDR1 MNHEY and CDR2 SVGAGI. The table came from immunoSEQ multiplex PCR; TCRdb's copy has only in-frame clones and leaves some out. The sample has approximately 110,000 clones; about 87% are singletons. V is TRBV6-5 and J is TRBJ1-1; D gene unclear. Sequenced material: peripheral blood, taken on day 0 of AZD1222 vaccination. This receptor was taken from an adult in good health. The CDR3 nucleotides read TGTGCCAGCAGTCTTTCGAACACTGAAGCTTTCTTT. It specifies CASSLSNTEAFF.